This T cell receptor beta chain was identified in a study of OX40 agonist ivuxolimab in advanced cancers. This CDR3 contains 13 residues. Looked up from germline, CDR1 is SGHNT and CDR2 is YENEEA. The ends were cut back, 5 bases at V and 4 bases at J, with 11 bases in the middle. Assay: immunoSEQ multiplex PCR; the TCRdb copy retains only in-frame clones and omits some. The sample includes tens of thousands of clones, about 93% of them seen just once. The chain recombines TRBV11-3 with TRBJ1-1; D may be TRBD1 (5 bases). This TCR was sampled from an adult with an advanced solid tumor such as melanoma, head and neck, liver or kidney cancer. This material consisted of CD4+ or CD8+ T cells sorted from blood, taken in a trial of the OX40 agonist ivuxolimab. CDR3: CASSRDGGTEAFF. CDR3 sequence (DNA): TGTGCCAGCAGCCGGGACGGCGGCACTGAAGCTTTCTTT.